This T cell receptor beta chain was captured in a study of CD8 T cells in ankylosing spondylitis. Germline loops: CDR1 SGHRS, CDR2 YFSETQ. CDR3 length: 15 residues. V lost 0 bases, J lost 4 bases, and 4 bases stayed unmatched. Study-level findings and limits: Ankylosing spondylitis blood appeared to be characterized by a TCR beta motif of roughly eight highly homologous variants. Disease-associated clones were CD8+ and fairly uncommon in peripheral blood. In the blood and synovial fluid of reactive arthritis, some motif variants had been previously reported. Significant enrichment of disease-linked clones was reportedly seen in matched ankylosing spondylitis synovial fluid.

This clonotype turned up a few times. Its target is unknown. Making use of molecular barcodes, quantitative 5'-RACE generated TCR beta libraries. TCRdb itself ran the 5' RACE reads through MiXCR, one entry per CDR3 protein. The table has under 850,000 distinct CDR3 sequences, 15% to 20% seen once. This sequence joins TRBV5-1 and TRBJ2-3; 8 bases line up with TRBD1. This sequence originates from a male donor with ankylosing spondylitis. Sequencing was performed on blood, either unsorted or a sorted T cell fraction (not recorded which). CDR3 bases: TGCGCCAGCAGCTTGGGGGTGACAGGGGCAGATACGCAGTATTTT. Translated, it gives CASSLGVTGADTQYF.